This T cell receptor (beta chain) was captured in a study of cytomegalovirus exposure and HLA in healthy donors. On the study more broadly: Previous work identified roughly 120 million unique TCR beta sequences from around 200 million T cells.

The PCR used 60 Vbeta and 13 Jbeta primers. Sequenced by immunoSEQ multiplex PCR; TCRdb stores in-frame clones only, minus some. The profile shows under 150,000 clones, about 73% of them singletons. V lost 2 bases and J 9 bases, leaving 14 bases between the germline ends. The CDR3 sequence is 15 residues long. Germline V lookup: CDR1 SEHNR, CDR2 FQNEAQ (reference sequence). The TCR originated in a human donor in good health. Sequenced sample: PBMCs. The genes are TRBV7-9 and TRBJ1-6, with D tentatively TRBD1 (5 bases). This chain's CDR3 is CASSLYRQGGSPLHF. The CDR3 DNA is TGTGCCAGCAGCTTATACCGGCAGGGAGGTTCACCCCTCCACTTT.